Each of the 32 T cell receptor beta chains below was sequenced from the same sample in a study of T cell responses to AZD1222 COVID-19 vaccine (dated by TCRdb to 2020 to 2023). Receptor libraries were prepared by the immunoSEQ multiplex PCR assay. The table comes from immuneACCESS by way of TCRdb, which keeps in-frame sequences with V and J called. Part of the clones is missing from these tables; in studies checked, under half for an unresolved V gene and the rest for unknown reasons. In this sample the table shows approximately 75,000 clones, 80% to 90% of which occur a single time. The leading ten clones occupy more than 15% of the sample. Per the publication, the time point label means: about 28 days (+/-7) after the second vaccine dose. The sample consisted of peripheral blood, taken 28 days after the second AZD1222 dose. The receptors here all came from an adult who received the AZD1222 COVID-19 vaccine.

V and J are TRBV5-5 and TRBJ2-1, with D perhaps TRBD2 (5 bases). Germline values: CDR1 SGHKS, CDR2 YYEKEE (reference sequence). V was trimmed by 4 bases and J by 0 bases, leaving 17 bases between them. CDR3 length: 17 amino acids. The CDR3 DNA reads as TGTGCCAGCAGCCAAGAAACTAGGGTCTCCTCCTACAATGAGCAGTTCTTC. Protein product: CASSQETRVSSYNEQFF.

The table lists this clone with a count of one. This rearrangement joins TRBV12-3 or TRBV12-4 to TRBJ1-1; D uncertain. V dropped 2 bases and J dropped 5 bases, with 9 bases sitting between them. There are 13 residues in the CDR3. The CDR3 sequence: CASSLLAPTEAFF. The CDR3 nucleotides are TGTGCCAGCAGTTTACTCGCCCCGACTGAAGCTTTCTTT.

The rearrangement uses TRBV19 and TRBJ1-6, with TRBD1 identical over 10 bases. Trimming took 5 bases from V and 4 from J; bases not matched to a gene: 11. From germline, CDR1 is LNHDA and CDR2 SQIVND (reference sequence). CDR3 length equals 18 residues. CDR3 residues: CASSWTGTGVTYNSPLHF. The CDR3 nucleotides read TGTGCCAGTAGTTGGACCGGGACAGGGGTTACTTATAATTCACCCCTCCACTTT.

V and J are TRBV28 and TRBJ2-7; TRBD1 agrees at 8 bases. This CDR3 is built from 17 residues. The ends lost 6 bases at V and 2 bases at J; junction bases unmatched: 15. Germline values: CDR1 MDHEN, CDR2 SYDVKM. The CDR3 DNA reads TGTGCCAGCAGCCCCGACAGGGGCAAGCGATCTACCTACGAGCAGTACTTC. Protein: CASSPDRGKRSTYEQYF.

This sequence joins TRBV5-1 and TRBJ1-4; the match to TRBD1 covers 10 bases. The V gene end was trimmed by 4 bases and the J gene end by 4 bases; junction bases not matched to a gene: 7. From germline, CDR1 is SGHRS and CDR2 YFSETQ. The CDR3 is 16 amino acids. The CDR3 DNA sequence: TGCGCCAGCAGCGAGGGAGGGACAGGGGTTAATGAAAAACTGTTTTTT. Translating gives CASSEGGTGVNEKLFF.

The chain employs TRBV30 and TRBJ2-5; D unclear. V was cut by 1 base and J by 4 bases, with 10 bases left in between. The CDR3 length is 13 residues. From germline, CDR1 is GTSNPN and CDR2 SVGIG (reference sequence). The CDR3: CAWSAGWGETQYF. The DNA for the CDR3 is TGTGCCTGGAGTGCTGGGTGGGGAGAGACCCAGTACTTC.

The chain is built from TRBV27 and TRBJ1-2; D not resolved. Germline values: CDR1 MNHEY, CDR2 SMNVEV (reference sequence). CDR3 length: 13 residues. The V and J ends lost 5 bases and 8 bases respectively, with 15 bases between them. The CDR3 DNA sequence: TGTGCCAGCAGTCCCCTAGCGACCTCCGGCTACACCTTC. It translates to CASSPLATSGYTF.

In its sample, this clone was seen once. The chain links TRBV20-1 to TRBJ2-1; D may be TRBD1 or TRBD2 (5 bases each). The V end lost 3 bases, the J end lost 3 bases, and 15 bases lay between the germline ends. Germline values: CDR1 DFQATT, CDR2 SNEGSKA (reference sequence). CDR3 length: 15 residues. CDR3 DNA: TGCAGTGCTAGTACCGGGACGTTCTTCTACAATGAGCAGTTCTTC. It codes for CSASTGTFFYNEQFF.

This rearrangement joins TRBV6-2 or TRBV6-3 to TRBJ1-4, with 9 bases that match TRBD1. Trimming at V came to 5 bases and at J to 7 bases, leaving 5 bases not matched to a gene. Germline CDR1 is MNHEY and CDR2 is SVGEGT. This CDR3 has 14 amino acids. In nucleotides, the CDR3 is TGTGCCAGCAGTACGGGACAGGGAAGTGAAAAACTGTTTTTT. Translating gives CASSTGQGSEKLFF.

The chain joins TRBV10-1 to TRBJ1-3; no clear D gene. Germline CDR1 reads WNHNN; CDR2 reads SYGVQD (reference sequence). The ends were cut back, 0 bases at V and 2 bases at J, with 5 bases in the middle. This CDR3 has 14 amino acids. CDR3 sequence: CASSESSAGNTIYF. The CDR3 region has the DNA TGCGCCAGCAGTGAGTCGTCGGCTGGAAACACCATATATTTT.

The chain links TRBV7-9 to TRBJ1-4; D is possibly TRBD1 (6 bases). V gave up 2 bases and J gave up 7 bases, with 11 bases separating them. This CDR3 is 14 amino acids long. Germline V CDR1 and CDR2: SEHNR, FQNEAQ (reference sequence). The CDR3 spells CASSLIGGGEKLFF. The CDR3 coding sequence is TGTGCCAGCAGCTTAATAGGGGGAGGTGAAAAACTGTTTTTT.

V usage is TRBV4-1 and J usage is TRBJ1-5; D unclear. Looked up from germline, CDR1 is MGHRA and CDR2 is YSYEKL. The CDR3 sequence is 16 residues long. Trimming took 4 bases from V and 0 from J, leaving 13 bases between them. For the CDR3, the DNA is TGCGCCAGCAGCCGGTGGTTCGGGGTTAGCAATCAGCCCCAGCATTTT. Translating it yields CASSRWFGVSNQPQHF.

In its sample, this clone was seen a few times. This chain uses TRBV30 with TRBJ1-5; no definite D call. Germline CDR1 reads GTSNPN; CDR2 reads SVGIG (reference sequence). The germline V and J ends were trimmed by 0 bases and 4 bases, with 7 bases remaining between them. CDR3 size: 13 residues. CDR3 DNA: TGTGCCTGGAGTGTACGGAGGAATCAGCCCCAGCATTTT. Amino acids: CAWSVRRNQPQHF.

The V call is TRBV5-1, the J call TRBJ2-7, with D perhaps assigned TRBD1 or TRBD2 (5 bases each). Looked up from germline, CDR1 is SGHRS and CDR2 is YFSETQ. The CDR3 has 11 residues. Trimming took off 2 bases at V and 6 bases at J, with 6 bases between the two ends. This CDR3 reads CASSFGTEQYF. The CDR3 DNA reads TGCGCCAGCAGCTTTGGGACCGAGCAGTACTTC.

The table lists this clone with a count of one. The CDR3 reads CASSLQTSWTSGGQGTQYF. CDR3 sequence (DNA): TGCGCCAGCAGCTTACAAACCTCCTGGACTAGCGGGGGCCAAGGTACGCAGTATTTT. The chain employs TRBV5-1 and TRBJ2-3, with TRBD2 matching over 13 bases. The CDR3 contains 19 residues. CDR1 SGHRS and CDR2 YFSETQ come from the germline V gene. Losses at the gene ends were 2 bases for V and 8 bases for J; bases not matched to a gene: 17.

The chain recombines TRBV19 with TRBJ1-5, with 10 bases identical to TRBD1. Losses at the gene ends were 3 bases for V and 6 bases for J; bases not matched to a gene: 5. The CDR3 extends over 15 amino acids. Looked up from germline, CDR1 is LNHDA and CDR2 is SQIVND (reference sequence). The CDR3 sequence is CASSIDRGLVQPQHF. DNA of the CDR3: TGTGCCAGTAGTATTGACAGGGGGCTGGTTCAGCCCCAGCATTTT.

The rearrangement uses TRBV5-1 and TRBJ2-3; maybe TRBD1 (7 bases). This CDR3 comprises 12 residues. From germline, CDR1 is SGHRS and CDR2 YFSETQ. Trimming removed 3 bases from V and 8 bases from J, with 10 bases in between. The CDR3 DNA is TGCGCCAGCAGCTCAGGGGGACTTACGCAGTATTTT. Translated: CASSSGGLTQYF.

The rearrangement links TRBV24-1 to TRBJ1-2; no firm D call. The CDR3 loop spans 13 amino acids. The ends were cut back, 0 bases at V and 8 bases at J, with 9 bases in the middle. Germline V gene data show CDR1 as KGHDR and CDR2 as SFDVKD. The CDR3 spells CATSDLRGVGYTF. The CDR3 DNA reads TGTGCCACCAGTGATTTGCGCGGCGTCGGCTACACCTTC.

J is TRBJ2-4 and V is TRBV2, with D perhaps matching TRBD2 (7 bases). CDR1 is SNHLY and CDR2 is FYNNEI in the germline V gene. The CDR3 has 11 amino acids. With 6 bases removed from V and 12 bases from J, the gap between germline ends came to 12 bases. CDR3 sequence reads: CASRVRGPQYF. CDR3 bases: TGTGCCAGCAGAGTGCGGGGGCCTCAGTACTTC.

This clone has just one count. The rearrangement joins TRBV2 to TRBJ1-1; 12 nucleotides line up with TRBD1. Germline V CDR1 and CDR2: SNHLY, FYNNEI. V dropped 7 bases and J dropped 5; count of bases not matched to a gene: 11. This CDR3 has 16 amino acids. The CDR3 region has the DNA TGTGCCAGCATATACGGGACAGGGGGCGCGAGGACTGAAGCTTTCTTT. Translation: CASIYGTGGARTEAFF. The full variable domain, rest sourced from reference TRBV2 and TRBJ1-1, is EPEVTQTPSHQVTQMGQEVILRCVPISNHLYFYWYRQILGQKVEFLVSFYNNEISEKSEIFDDQFSVERPDGSNFTLKIRSTKLEDSAMYFCASIYGTGGARTEAFFGQGTRLTVV.

V is TRBV4-3 and J is TRBJ2-1, with 7 bases fitting TRBD2. The CDR3 is made up of 17 amino acids. Germline CDR1 is LGHNA and CDR2 is YSLEER. The junction had 9 bases not matched to a gene; V was cut back by 0 bases and J by 4 bases. CDR3 region: CASSQELRGSSYNEQFF. In nucleotides, the CDR3 is TGCGCCAGCAGCCAAGAGCTGCGGGGGAGTTCATACAATGAGCAGTTCTTC.

The chain recombines TRBV5-1 with TRBJ2-7, with TRBD2 as a possible D gene (5 bases). Trimming pared 7 bases from V and 0 bases from J, leaving 11 bases between. This CDR3 comprises 13 residues. CDR1 and CDR2 (germline): SGHRS, YFSETQ. This chain's CDR3 is CASGAGISYEQYF. The CDR3 DNA sequence: TGCGCCAGCGGTGCCGGGATCTCCTACGAGCAGTACTTC.

V and J are TRBV9 and TRBJ1-6; D is perhaps TRBD1 (5 bases). The V end was cut by 4 bases, the J end by 7 bases, with 12 bases between. In germline, CDR1 is SGDLS, CDR2 YYNGEE. This CDR3 has 14 amino acids. Here the CDR3 reads CASSFGGGNSPLHF. CDR3 DNA: TGTGCCAGCAGCTTCGGCGGGGGGAATTCACCCCTCCACTTT.

The rearrangement uses TRBV7-9 and TRBJ2-3; 10 bases map to TRBD2. Germline CDR1 is SEHNR and CDR2 is FQNEAQ (reference sequence). The CDR3 spans 16 residues. J was trimmed by 0 bases and V by 5 bases; bases with no gene match: 5. The CDR3 nucleotides read TGTGCCAGCAGCCCCAGGACTAGCGGTAGCACAGATACGCAGTATTTT. It is translated as CASSPRTSGSTDTQYF.

The gene calls are TRBV7-2 and TRBJ1-3, with TRBD1 as a possible D gene (5 bases). V lost 5 bases and J 1 base, leaving 12 bases between the germline ends. This CDR3 is built from 15 residues. Germline V lookup: CDR1 SGHTA, CDR2 FQGNSA. DNA of the CDR3: TGTGCCAGCAGCGTAGGGACCCGATCTGGAAACACCATATATTTT. It specifies CASSVGTRSGNTIYF.

This clone has more than one count but fewer than ten. This sequence joins TRBV7-2 and TRBJ2-1; 12 nucleotides match TRBD1. The CDR3 is 15 residues long. Germline CDR1 SGHTA, CDR2 FQGNSA. The V and J ends lost 5 bases and 8 bases, in that order; junction bases with no gene match: 7. The CDR3 DNA follows: TGTGCCAGCAGCCTAGGGACAGGGGGCAGGTATGAGCAGTTCTTC. Protein sequence: CASSLGTGGRYEQFF.

The chain joins TRBV11-2 to TRBJ2-7, with D unclear. The CDR3 totals 14 residues. CDR1 and CDR2 from the germline V gene are SGHAT and FQNNGV. Between the trimmed V and J ends, which lost 3 bases and 6 bases, there was a span of 15 bases. CDR3 residues: CASSFQDQGFEQYF. The CDR3 bases are TGTGCCAGCAGCTTTCAGGACCAAGGTTTCGAGCAGTACTTC. The full variable domain, in which reference TRBV11-2 and TRBJ2-7 provide the parts outside the CDR3, is EAGVAQSPRYKIIEKRQSVAFWCNPISGHATLYWYQQILGQGPKLLIQFQNNGVVDDSQLPKDRFSAERLKGVDSTLKIQPAKLEDSAVYLCASSFQDQGFEQYFGPGTRLTVT.

The chain employs TRBV3-1 (or the pseudogene TRBV3-2) and TRBJ2-7, with 13 bases identical to TRBD2. Looked up from germline, CDR1 is LGHDT and CDR2 is YNNKEL (reference sequence). V lost 3 bases, J lost 7 bases, and 12 bases stayed unmatched. The CDR3 has 17 residues. CDR3 amino acids: CASSQPLQLAGGAEQYF. CDR3 DNA: TGTGCCAGCAGCCAGCCCCTGCAACTAGCGGGGGGGGCGGAGCAGTACTTC.

V usage is TRBV4-1 and J usage is TRBJ2-7; D not certain. This CDR3 region has 13 residues. Germline lookup yields CDR1 MGHRA and CDR2 YSYEKL. V was shortened by 8 bases and J by 4 bases, with 15 bases between the two germline ends. Written as DNA, the CDR3 is TGCGCCAGCGCTCTCTCCAGAGAGTACGAGCAGTACTTC. It specifies CASALSREYEQYF.

The rearrangement uses TRBV13 and TRBJ2-2, with TRBD1 matching over 10 bases. CDR3 length equals 17 residues. V shed 5 bases and J 4 bases; nucleotides not matched to a gene: 10. CDR1 PRHDT and CDR2 FYEKMQ come from the germline V gene (reference sequence). CDR3 sequence reads: CASSDRDRGASTGELFF. In nucleotides, the CDR3 is TGTGCCAGCAGCGATCGGGACAGGGGAGCGAGCACCGGGGAGCTGTTTTTT.

V is TRBV11-1 and J is TRBJ1-1, with unresolved D. The germline gives CDR1 SGHAT, CDR2 FQDESV (reference sequence). The CDR3 sequence is 16 residues long. Trimming stripped 1 base from V and 4 bases from J, with 16 bases between. CDR3: CASSLESHSYGTEAFF. The CDR3 DNA is TGTGCCAGCAGCTTAGAATCACACTCTTACGGCACTGAAGCTTTCTTT.

This chain connects TRBV21-1 to TRBJ2-1. TRBV21-1 is tagged as a pseudogene. This CDR3 region has 10 residues. CDR3 amino acids: CASRGNEQFF. The CDR3 bases are TGTGCCAGCAGGGGGAATGAGCAGTTCTTC.